The 10 T cell receptor beta chains given below trace back to one sample, sequenced in a study of radiation and T cells in renal cell carcinoma. The table came from immunoSEQ multiplex PCR; TCRdb's copy has only in-frame clones and leaves some out. This sample has about 140,000 clones, with around four fifths found just once. Time point of the sample: baseline pretreatment blood. The treatment is: 15 Gy SBRT to primary tumor, nephrectomy 4 weeks later. This material consisted of blood, taken from a patient whose treatment included radiotherapy and nephrectomy. The receptors come from a woman between 50 and 59 years old with renal cell carcinoma.

The chain recombines TRBV10-3 with TRBJ1-5; no definite D call. The CDR3 totals 16 residues. With 0 bases removed from V and 12 bases from J, the gap between germline ends came to 21 bases. The germline gives CDR1 ENHRY, CDR2 SYGVKD. CDR3 residues: CAISESRAGGLQVQHF. CDR3 nucleotide sequence: TGTGCCATCAGTGAGTCTCGGGCAGGCGGTCTGCAGGTCCAGCATTTT.

This clone appeared a few times. The V call is TRBV5-6, the J call TRBJ2-6, with D uncertain. The V and J ends lost 1 base and 0 bases respectively, with 5 bases between them. The CDR3 spans 15 residues. Germline V gene lookup returns CDR1 SGHDT and CDR2 YYEEEE. CDR3 in amino acids: CASSLKVSGANVLTF. The CDR3 nucleotides are TGTGCCAGCAGCTTGAAAGTCTCTGGGGCCAACGTCCTGACTTTC.

The rearrangement uses TRBV7-2 and TRBJ2-7; 10 nucleotides match TRBD2. The CDR3 runs to 15 residues. Germline loops: CDR1 SGHTA, CDR2 FQGNSA. V shed 2 bases, J shed 1 base, and the junction held 2 bases outside the gene matches. The CDR3 nucleotides read TGTGCCAGCAGCTTACTAGCGGGGGCATCCTACGAGCAGTACTTC. Translation: CASSLLAGASYEQYF.

The V gene is TRBV5-1, the J gene TRBJ2-1; D remains ambiguous. Looked up from germline, CDR1 is SGHRS and CDR2 is YFSETQ. This CDR3 region has 13 residues. V lost 6 bases to trimming and J lost 5 bases, with 12 bases between them. The CDR3 reads CASTLALDNEQFF. DNA of the CDR3: TGCGCCAGCACCCTTGCCCTAGACAATGAGCAGTTCTTC.

In DNA form, the CDR3 reads TGTGCCATCACGGAACCTAGCACAGATACGCAGTATTTT. Protein: CAITEPSTDTQYF. The chain carries TRBV10-3 and TRBJ2-3, with D unclear. Germline V gives CDR1 ENHRY, CDR2 SYGVKD. The CDR3 extends over 13 amino acids. The germline V and J ends were trimmed by 7 bases and 0 bases, with 8 bases remaining between them.

V is TRBV5-5 and J is TRBJ2-5, with D unresolved. CDR1 and CDR2 (germline): SGHKS, YYEKEE (reference sequence). This CDR3 is built from 12 residues. V shed 4 bases and J shed 4 bases, with 8 bases lying between them. The CDR3 nucleotides are TGTGCCAGCAGCCCCCTCGTAGAGACCCAGTACTTC. This codes for CASSPLVETQYF.

The chain uses TRBV7-2 and TRBJ1-2; 8 nucleotides line up with TRBD1. CDR3 size: 16 residues. V was pared by 2 bases and J by 3 bases, with 8 bases of the junction left unmatched. Germline CDR1 SGHTA, CDR2 FQGNSA. The DNA for the CDR3 is TGTGCCAGCAGCTTAAACTCAGGGGGCGCGGACTATGGCTACACCTTC. Its protein product is CASSLNSGGADYGYTF.

The chain combines TRBV19 with TRBJ2-5, with D maybe TRBD2 (5 bases). The CDR3 totals 14 residues. The ends were cut back, 3 bases at V and 5 bases at J, with 13 bases in the middle. Germline V gene data show CDR1 as LNHDA and CDR2 as SQIVND (reference sequence). The CDR3 loop is CASSIGPPGETQYF. The DNA for the CDR3 is TGTGCCAGTAGTATTGGTCCCCCGGGGGAGACCCAGTACTTC.

The chain couples TRBV7-9 to TRBJ2-2; 12 nucleotides agree with TRBD1. The CDR3 has 14 amino acids. V lost 7 bases to trimming and J lost 7 bases; unmatched junction nucleotides: 4. From germline, CDR1 is SEHNR and CDR2 FQNEAQ (reference sequence). CDR3 sequence: CASMGQGAIGELFF. For the CDR3, the DNA is TGTGCCAGCATGGGACAGGGGGCGATCGGGGAGCTGTTTTTT.

The chain has TRBV5-1 and TRBJ2-7; 10 bases align to TRBD1. Per germline, CDR1 SGHRS and CDR2 YFSETQ. This CDR3 has 15 amino acids. The V segment lost 0 bases and the J segment 2 bases; nucleotides outside the gene matches: 2. DNA of the CDR3: TGCGCCAGCAGCTTGGGAGGGACAGGGGCCTACGAGCAGTACTTC. Its protein is CASSLGGTGAYEQYF.